This TCR beta chain appears in the sequencing data of a study of siplizumab effects on memory and regulatory T cells. Clones were read by immunoSEQ multiplex PCR, and TCRdb kept only the in-frame ones, dropping some. The sample records roughly 120,000 clones, approximately 94% being singletons. The CDR3 has 18 amino acids. Germline loops: CDR1 LNHNV, CDR2 YYDKDF (reference sequence). V was trimmed by 0 bases and J by 2 bases, leaving 16 bases between them. The genes are TRBV15 and TRBJ2-2, with D perhaps matching TRBD1 or TRBD2 (5 bases each). The TCR comes from a human donor in good health. The source material was non-Treg CD4+ T cells sorted from blood. CDR3 DNA sequence: TGTGCCACCAGCAGAGATCTCCGGGGCTCGGGAAACACCGGGGAGCTGTTTTTT. Amino acid sequence: CATSRDLRGSGNTGELFF.